These 10 T cell receptor beta chains share one sample of origin, sequenced in a study of blood T cells in healthy people across ages. Through a sample-barcoded 5' primer and a J-beta primer mix, a second PCR was run for 7 to 11 cycles. Each CDR3 protein gets one entry after TCRdb re-called the 5' RACE reads with MiXCR. The profile covers about 1.8 million distinct CDR3 sequences, with less than 50% appearing a single time and less than 2.5% taken by the ten largest. The sequenced sample was blood. The receptors were sampled from a woman aged 40 to 50 in good health.

In this sample, this clonotype turned up a few times. The chain is built from TRBV6-6 and TRBJ1-2; TRBD1 aligns across 9 bases. Looked up from germline, CDR1 is MNHNY and CDR2 is SVGAGI (reference sequence). J lost 7 bases, V lost 6 bases, and 15 bases had no gene match. This CDR3 has 16 residues. CDR3 region: CASSFPPGQGAGGYTF. The DNA of the CDR3 is TGTGCCAGCAGCTTTCCTCCGGGACAGGGAGCAGGTGGCTACACCTTC.

This clonotype was seen more than once but under ten times. This chain uses TRBV7-9 with TRBJ1-2; 7 positions match TRBD1. V shed 0 bases and J 2 bases; nucleotides not matched to a gene: 3. The CDR3 extends over 15 amino acids. Germline CDR1 and CDR2: SEHNR and FQNEAQ (reference sequence). CDR3 sequence reads: CASSLADRANYGYTF. CDR3 nucleotide sequence: TGTGCCAGCAGCTTAGCCGACAGGGCCAACTATGGCTACACCTTC.

This sequence joins TRBV5-1 and TRBJ2-7; D gene uncertain. This CDR3 is 13 amino acids long. Looked up from germline, CDR1 is SGHRS and CDR2 is YFSETQ. V was pared by 3 bases and J by 6 bases, with 13 bases between. CDR3 bases: TGCGCCAGCAGCTCTCCAGGACGGACCGAGCAGTACTTC. This encodes CASSSPGRTEQYF.

The rearrangement joins TRBV27 to TRBJ1-2; TRBD1 is a possible D gene (5 bases). The CDR3 loop spans 13 amino acids. Germline CDR1 reads MNHEY; CDR2 reads SMNVEV (reference sequence). Trimming took 5 bases from V and 4 from J, leaving 11 bases between them. The CDR3 DNA reads TGTGCCAGCAGTCCCAGGGACCTCTATGGCTACACCTTC. Protein sequence: CASSPRDLYGYTF.

At least ten counts were recorded for this clonotype. The genes are TRBV5-1 and TRBJ1-1, with 11 bases aligning to TRBD1. The V and J ends lost 4 bases and 4 bases, in that order; junction bases with no gene match: 3. The CDR3 has 14 amino acids. Germline V lookup: CDR1 SGHRS, CDR2 YFSETQ. This CDR3 reads CASSLGTGGTEAFF. CDR3 coding DNA: TGCGCCAGCAGCCTCGGGACAGGGGGCACTGAAGCTTTCTTT.

The CDR3 sequence is CASRDRISTDTQYF. In nucleotides, the CDR3 is TGTGCCAGCAGAGACAGGATTAGTACAGATACGCAGTATTTT. This chain uses TRBV6-2 or TRBV6-3 with TRBJ2-3; weak D call: TRBD1 (6 bases). The CDR3 totals 14 residues. The ends were cut back, 6 bases at V and 3 bases at J, with 13 bases in the middle. Germline V lookup: CDR1 MNHEY, CDR2 SVGEGT.

The chain recombines TRBV7-9 with TRBJ1-5, with D possibly being TRBD1 (5 bases). CDR1 is SEHNR and CDR2 is FQNEAQ in the germline V gene (reference sequence). The V end lost 5 bases, the J end lost 2 bases, and 13 bases lay between the germline ends. The CDR3 is 15 residues long. DNA of the CDR3: TGTGCCAGCAGCCCCCCTGGGGCGGGCAATCAGCCCCAGCATTTT. It codes for CASSPPGAGNQPQHF. Supplemented by reference TRBV7-9 and TRBJ1-5, the full variable domain reads DTGVSQNPRHKITKRGQNVTFRCDPISEHNRLYWYRQTLGQGPEFLTYFQNEAQLEKSRLLSDRFSAERPKGSFSTLEIQRTEQGDSAMYLCASSPPGAGNQPQHFGDGTRLSIL.

This clonotype was recorded a few times. The V gene is TRBV24-1, the J gene TRBJ2-5; tentative D call: TRBD2 (6 bases). Trimming left V 1 base short and J 3 bases short, with 11 bases between. CDR1 and CDR2 (germline): KGHDR, SFDVKD. The CDR3 loop spans 15 amino acids. CDR3 residues: CATSDFAGLKETQYF. The CDR3 DNA reads as TGTGCCACCAGTGATTTCGCGGGACTCAAAGAGACCCAGTACTTC.

The chain joins TRBV3-1 to TRBJ2-5, with TRBD2 matching 7 bases. Trimming cost V 7 bases and J 6 bases; bases outside gene matches: 8. CDR1 and CDR2 (germline): LGHDT, YNNKEL (reference sequence). The CDR3 totals 13 residues. The CDR3 loop is CASTPGGLKTQYF. The CDR3 DNA sequence: TGTGCCAGCACCCCGGGGGGTTTGAAGACCCAGTACTTC.

In its sample, this clonotype was seen a few times. The chain couples TRBV20-1 to TRBJ2-7; no reliable D call. The ends were cut back, 5 bases at V and 0 bases at J, with 14 bases in the middle. CDR3 length: 14 amino acids. The germline gives CDR1 DFQATT, CDR2 SNEGSKA (reference sequence). CDR3 region: CSAPSAAFSYEQYF. The CDR3 region has the DNA TGCAGTGCTCCCTCAGCTGCCTTCTCCTACGAGCAGTACTTC.